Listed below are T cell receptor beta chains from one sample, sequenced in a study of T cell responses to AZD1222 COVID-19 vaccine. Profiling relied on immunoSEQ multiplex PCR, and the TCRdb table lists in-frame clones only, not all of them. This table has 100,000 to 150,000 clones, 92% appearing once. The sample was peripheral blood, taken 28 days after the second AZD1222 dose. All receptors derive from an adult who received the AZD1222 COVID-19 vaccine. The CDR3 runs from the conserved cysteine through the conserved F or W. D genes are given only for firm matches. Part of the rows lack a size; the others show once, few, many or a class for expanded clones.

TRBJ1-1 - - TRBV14 TGTGCCAGCAGCCAGGGGGTGAACACTGAAGCTTTCTTT CASSQGVNTEAFF
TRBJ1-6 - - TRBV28 TGTGCCAGCATCGACGGGGGGGCGCATAATTCACCCCTCCACTTT CASIDGGAHNSPLHF
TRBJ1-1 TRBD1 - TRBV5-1 TGCGCCAGCAGATGGGACAGGGACACTGAAGCTTTCTTT CASRWDRDTEAFF
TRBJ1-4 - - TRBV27 TGTGCCAGCAGGCGTCAAGGTCAGAGGGCAACTAATGAAAAACTGTTTTTT CASRRQGQRATNEKLFF
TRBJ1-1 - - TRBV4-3 TGCGCCAGCAGCCAAGATGGAACCATGAACACTGAAGCTTTCTTT CASSQDGTMNTEAFF
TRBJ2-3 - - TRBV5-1 TGCGCCAGCAGCTTGGATGGCAGGGCGGGCACAGATACGCAGTATTTT CASSLDGRAGTDTQYF
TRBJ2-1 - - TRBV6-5 TGTGCCAGCAGCCGTCCCTACAATGAGCAGTTCTTC CASSRPYNEQFF
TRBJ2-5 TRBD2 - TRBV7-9 TGTGCCAGCATACCACCTAGCGGGGAGGAGGAAGAGACCCAGTACTTC CASIPPSGEEEETQYF
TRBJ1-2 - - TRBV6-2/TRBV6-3 TGTGCCAGCAGTAACAGGGATGGCTACACCTTC CASSNRDGYTF
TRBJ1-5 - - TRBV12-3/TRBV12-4 TGTGCCAGCAGTTTCGGAGCAAATCAGCCCCAGCATTTT CASSFGANQPQHF
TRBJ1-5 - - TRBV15 TGTGCCACCAGCAGAAATTTACAGGGAAGCGGTCAGCCCCAGCATTTT CATSRNLQGSGQPQHF
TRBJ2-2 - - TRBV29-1 TGCAGCGGTAGGGTAGCGGTTACCGGGGAGCTGTTTTTT CSGRVAVTGELFF
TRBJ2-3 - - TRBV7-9 TGTGCCAGCAGCTTAGGAGGAGGACCAGATACGCAGTATTTT CASSLGGGPDTQYF
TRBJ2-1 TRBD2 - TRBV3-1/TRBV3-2 TGTGCCAGCAGCCAAGATAAGCTAGCGGGAGGGTTGGATGAGCAGTTCTTC CASSQDKLAGGLDEQFF
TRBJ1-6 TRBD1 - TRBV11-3 TGTGCCAGCAGCGAGGGACAGTATAATTCACCCCTCCACTTT CASSEGQYNSPLHF
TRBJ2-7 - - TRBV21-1 TGTGCCAGCGGACTAGCGGGAGGGATCAACGAGCAGTACTTC CASGLAGGINEQYF
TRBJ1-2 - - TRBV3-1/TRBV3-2 TGTGCCAGCAGCCAAGATCTAGGGCAGGGCTATGGCTACACCTTC CASSQDLGQGYGYTF
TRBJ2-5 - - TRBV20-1 TGCAGTGCTAGTAGCGCGGGGATAGGGGAGACCCAGTACTTC CSASSAGIGETQYF
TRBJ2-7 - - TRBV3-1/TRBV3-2 TGTGCCAGCAGCCAAGGACAGCCCTACGAGCAGTACTTC CASSQGQPYEQYF
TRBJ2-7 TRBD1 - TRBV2 TGTGCCAGCAGTGAAGCCTGGACAGGCGGCGAGCAGTACTTC CASSEAWTGGEQYF
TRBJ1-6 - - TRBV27 TGTGCCAGCAGTTTATTTAACGCCAAAAATTCACCCCTCCACTTT CASSLFNAKNSPLHF
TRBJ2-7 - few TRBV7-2 TGTGCCAGCAGCCCTGAGGTAGTTCGGGAGCAGTACTTC CASSPEVVREQYF
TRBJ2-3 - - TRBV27 TGTGCCAGCAGTTTATGGGGGCGCACAGATACGCAGTATTTT CASSLWGRTDTQYF
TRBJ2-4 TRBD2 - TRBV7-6 TGTGCCAGCAGCTTAGTTCCGGGAGGGCCCTCGAACATTCAGTACTTC CASSLVPGGPSNIQYF
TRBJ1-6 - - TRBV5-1 TGCGCCAGCAGTCAGGGACAACAGGGTTCACCCCTCCACTTT CASSQGQQGSPLHF
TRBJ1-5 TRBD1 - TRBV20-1 TGCAGTGCTATTGACCCGGGACAGGGTGCTAGTCGCAATCAGCCCCAGCATTTT CSAIDPGQGASRNQPQHF
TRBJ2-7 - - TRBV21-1 TGTGCCAGCAGCAAAAACAGGGGGGCAAAGGACGTAGGCTCCTACGAGCAGTACTTC CASSKNRGAKDVGSYEQYF
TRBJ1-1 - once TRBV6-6 TGTGCCAGCAGAGAGTTGGGTGGGAACACTGAAGCTTTCTTT CASRELGGNTEAFF
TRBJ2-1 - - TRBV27 TGTGCCACCTCTTGGCGCAATGAGCAGTTCTTC CATSWRNEQFF
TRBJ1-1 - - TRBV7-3 TGTGCCAGCACCGCACGGGGAGGCACTGAAGCTTTCTTT CASTARGGTEAFF
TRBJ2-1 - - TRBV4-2 TGTGCCAGCAGCCAAGATGTCCCTTACAATGAGCAGTTCTTC CASSQDVPYNEQFF
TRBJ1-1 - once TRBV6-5 TGTGCCAGCAGGAAGGGGCTGAACACTGAAGCTTTCTTT CASRKGLNTEAFF